The rows below give T cell receptor beta chains drawn from one sample of a study of blood T cells in healthy people across ages. TCRdb processed the 5' RACE reads anew with MiXCR; each CDR3 protein has one entry. The sample contains fewer than 1,200,000 distinct CDR3 sequences, around 25% of which appear only once. The sample also formed part of further work on T cells of mothers and their children.

The sequencing sample was made of blood. The source of these receptors is a girl aged 2-9 years in good health. Each CDR3 is given with its conserved first and last residue. The order of the fields is CDR3 DNA, CDR3 protein, D gene, clone size, V gene, J gene. D genes are given only for firm matches. A row's size may be missing; if present it is once, few, many or a size class.

TGTGCCAGCAGTCAACAGAGGGACGCCGGGGGGATCACAGATACGCAGTATTTT,CASSQQRDAGGITDTQYF,TRBD2,-,TRBV7-9,TRBJ2-3
TGCAGCGTTGAACTAGGAGGGGATGGCTACACCTTC,CSVELGGDGYTF,-,-,TRBV29-1,TRBJ1-2
TGTGCCAGCAGGACCCCGACGGCTCATGGCTACACCTTC,CASRTPTAHGYTF,-,few,TRBV6-5,TRBJ1-2
TGTGCCAGCAGCGTAGGTCTTTTCTCAGGGGTCATATCCTACAATGAGCTGTTCTTC,CASSVGLFSGVISYNELFF,-,-,TRBV9,TRBJ2-1
TGTGCCAGCAGCGTTGCGGGAGTCACAGATACGCAGTATTTT,CASSVAGVTDTQYF,TRBD2,-,TRBV9,TRBJ2-3
TGTGCCAGCAGTTTAGGTTTGGGGCGGTTAGTGGAGCTGTTTTTT,CASSLGLGRLVELFF,-,-,TRBV12-3/TRBV12-4,TRBJ2-2
TGCAGTGCTAGAGATTCGGGTAGGGCCGAGAATTCACCCCTCCACTTC,CSARDSGRAENSPLHF,-,-,TRBV20-1,TRBJ2-1
TGCAGTGCTCTCAGCCTTAGAGGTCAAGAGACCCAGTACTTC,CSALSLRGQETQYF,-,-,TRBV20-1,TRBJ2-5
TGCAGGCACACACAGAGCCCTTACAATGAGCAGTTCTTC,CRHTQSPYNEQFF,-,-,TRBV29-1,TRBJ2-1
TGCAGTGCTAGAGACAGGAGATTGGACATTCAGTACTTC,CSARDRRLDIQYF,-,few,TRBV20-1,TRBJ2-4
TGCAGTGCTAGAGCGGACCCTTTATACAATGAGCAGTTCTTC,CSARADPLYNEQFF,-,-,TRBV20-1,TRBJ2-1
TGTGCCAGCAGCTTCGGACAGGGGACCTCGAACACTGAAGCTTTCTTT,CASSFGQGTSNTEAFF,TRBD1,few,TRBV11-2,TRBJ1-1
TGTGCCAGCACCAAAGGACATCCTTCAGGCGAGCAGTACTTC,CASTKGHPSGEQYF,-,few,TRBV12-3/TRBV12-4,TRBJ2-7
TGTGCCAGCACCATCGTTCCGGGAGGGGAGCTGTTTTTT,CASTIVPGGELFF,-,-,TRBV7-9,TRBJ2-2
TGTGCCAGCAGCTTAGCGACTAGCGGGACAATTCTAGCCAAAAACATTCAGTACTTC,CASSLATSGTILAKNIQYF,TRBD2,-,TRBV7-2,TRBJ2-4
TGCGCCAGCAGCCGAGATGGCGGGGGTAGCACAGATACGCAGTATTTT,CASSRDGGGSTDTQYF,TRBD2,few,TRBV4-3,TRBJ2-3
TGTGCCAGTAGTACCGATTTTTCCGGGGGGCTGTTTTTT,CASSTDFSGGLFF,-,-,TRBV19,TRBJ2-2
TGTGCCAGTAAACGTCAGACGAACACCGGGGAGCTGTTTTTT,CASKRQTNTGELFF,-,few,TRBV19,TRBJ2-2
TGTGCCAGCAGCATCAGCGGGGAACACGAGCAGTACTTC,CASSISGEHEQYF,TRBD2,-,TRBV7-9,TRBJ2-7
TGTGCCAGCAGCTTCCCCGACATCTTACGAGGGCAGTACTTC,CASSFPDILRGQYF,-,-,TRBV7-9,TRBJ2-7
TGTGCCAGCAGTTATTACAGGGGCTATGGTGAAGCTTTCTTT,CASSYYRGYGEAFF,TRBD1,few,TRBV6-6,TRBJ1-1
TGCAGCTACCAAGGAGCGGACGAGCAGTACTTC,CSYQGADEQYF,-,-,TRBV29-1,TRBJ2-7
TGCAGCGCCAACAGGGGGTTGACTGAAGCTTTCTTT,CSANRGLTEAFF,TRBD1,-,TRBV29-1,TRBJ1-1
TGTGCCATCAATGACAGGGAGGCTCTTGGTCGAGCTGAAGCTTTCTTT,CAINDREALGRAEAFF,TRBD1,-,TRBV10-3,TRBJ1-1
TGTGCCAGCAGTTATCCAGACAATTATGACTACACCTTC,CASSYPDNYDYTF,-,-,TRBV12-3/TRBV12-4,TRBJ1-2
TGTGCCAGCAGTTCTAACCCGGCGGGAAACACCATATATTTT,CASSSNPAGNTIYF,-,-,TRBV12-3/TRBV12-4,TRBJ1-3
TGTGCCAGCAGTTACTTGGCCATTGCCAAAAACATTCAGTACTTC,CASSYLAIAKNIQYF,-,few,TRBV6-5,TRBJ2-4
TGTGCCAGCAGTTTAAGAAGGACCGGGACAGGGGGCTACGAGCAGTACTTC,CASSLRRTGTGGYEQYF,TRBD1,-,TRBV12-3/TRBV12-4,TRBJ2-7
TGCAGCGTTGAAGATCACCCCGGTTTGGAAGCTTTCTTT,CSVEDHPGLEAFF,-,few,TRBV29-1,TRBJ1-1
TGCAGCGTTGAACAAGAGACCCAGTACTTC,CSVEQETQYF,-,many,TRBV29-1,TRBJ2-5
TGTGCCAGCATAGGAGGAGGCACCTACGAGCAGTACTTC,CASIGGGTYEQYF,-,few,TRBV28,TRBJ2-7
TGTGCCAGCAGTGATACATTTACCGGGGAGCTGTTTTTT,CASSDTFTGELFF,-,-,TRBV6-1,TRBJ2-2
TGTGCCAGCAGTCGCCTCCGTTTCAATGAGCAGTTCTTC,CASSRLRFNEQFF,-,few,TRBV6-2/TRBV6-3,TRBJ2-1
TGTGCCACCAGCAGAGATCAGACTCACGATGAGCAGTTCTTC,CATSRDQTHDEQFF,-,few,TRBV15,TRBJ2-1
TGTGCCAGCAGCTTAGCAGATGGAGGGGGCGGCTACACCTTC,CASSLADGGGGYTF,TRBD1,-,TRBV7-9,TRBJ1-2
TGTGCCAGCAGTCCCCAAACCTATGGCTACACCTTC,CASSPQTYGYTF,-,-,TRBV6-5,TRBJ1-2
TGCGCCAGCAGCCGAGACCGGGGCGACTATGGCTACACCTTC,CASSRDRGDYGYTF,-,-,TRBV4-3,TRBJ1-2
TGCAGTGCTAGAAGGCCTGAGGTATCTGGAAAACTGTTTTTT,CSARRPEVSGKLFF,-,few,TRBV20-1,TRBJ1-4
TGCAGCGTTATGCGGGAGGGCCTAACCAAAAACATTCAGTACTTC,CSVMREGLTKNIQYF,TRBD2,-,TRBV29-1,TRBJ2-4
TGTGCCAGCAGCCTCGGGACAGGCTTCTTCACGCAGTATTTT,CASSLGTGFFTQYF,TRBD1,many,TRBV12-3/TRBV12-4,TRBJ2-3
TGTGCCAGCAGCCCTAGGGAGGGGGGGCTCACAGATACGCAGTATTTT,CASSPREGGLTDTQYF,-,-,TRBV7-8,TRBJ2-3
TGTGCCAGCAGCGTAGTAGCGACAGGCGGACAAATGGGCTACACCTTC,CASSVVATGGQMGYTF,-,-,TRBV9,TRBJ1-2
TGTGCCACCAGTGATATCTCTGATACGCAGTATTTT,CATSDISDTQYF,-,-,TRBV24-1,TRBJ2-3
TGCGCCAGCAGCTTAATGGGCCCCGAGGACTATGGCTACACCTTC,CASSLMGPEDYGYTF,-,-,TRBV5-1,TRBJ1-2
TGTGCCACCAGTGATTTGCAAATCGGGCAGCCAGAGACCCAGTACTTC,CATSDLQIGQPETQYF,-,few,TRBV24-1,TRBJ2-5
TGTGCCAGCAGTGTTGACAGTTTTAGGGGGGCCCACGAGCAGTACTTC,CASSVDSFRGAHEQYF,-,few,TRBV9,TRBJ2-7